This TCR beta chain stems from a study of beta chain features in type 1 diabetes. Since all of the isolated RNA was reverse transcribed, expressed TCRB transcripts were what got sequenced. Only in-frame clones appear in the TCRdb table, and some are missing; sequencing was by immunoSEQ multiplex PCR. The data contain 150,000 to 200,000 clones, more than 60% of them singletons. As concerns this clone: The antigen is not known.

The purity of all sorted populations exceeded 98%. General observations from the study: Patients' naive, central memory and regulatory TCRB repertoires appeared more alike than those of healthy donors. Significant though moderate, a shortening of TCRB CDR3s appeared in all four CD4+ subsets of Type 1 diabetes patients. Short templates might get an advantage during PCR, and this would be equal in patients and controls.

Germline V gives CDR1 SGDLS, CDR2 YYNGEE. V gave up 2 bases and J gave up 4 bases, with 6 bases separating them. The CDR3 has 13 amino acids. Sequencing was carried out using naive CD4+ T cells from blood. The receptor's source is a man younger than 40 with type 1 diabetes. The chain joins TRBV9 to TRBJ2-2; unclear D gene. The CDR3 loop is CASSVEFTGELFF. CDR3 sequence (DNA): TGTGCCAGCAGCGTGGAGTTCACCGGGGAGCTGTTTTTT.